Detailed here is one TCR beta chain. The data derive from a study of blood T cell repertoires in COVID-19. Overall study context: Whether acute or convalescent, the COVID-19 samples came from the United States, Italy and Spain. PBMCs, B-cell-depleted T cells, or T cells provided the cDNA or gDNA that made up the material.

Per germline, CDR1 LNHDA and CDR2 SQIVND (reference sequence). The CDR3 contains 16 residues. V was shortened by 4 bases and J by 1 base, with 11 bases between the two germline ends. In the original processing: Estimation of nucleated cell counts was performed using reference gene primer amplification. The protocol was immunoSEQ multiplex PCR, while the TCRdb copy is restricted to in-frame clones and leaves out a portion. V, J and clone size were drawn from that table, and D and trimming were deduced from the DNA. The sample has some 260,000 clones, around 90% seen once. Sequenced input: peripheral blood. The V and J genes are TRBV19 and TRBJ1-6; a weak D match, TRBD1 (6 bases). The clonotype comes from a human donor in a cohort sampled during active COVID-19. The CDR3 DNA reads as TGTGCCAGTAGTAGGGCAGGGGAATCCTATAATTCACCCCTCCACTTT. This gives the protein CASSRAGESYNSPLHF.